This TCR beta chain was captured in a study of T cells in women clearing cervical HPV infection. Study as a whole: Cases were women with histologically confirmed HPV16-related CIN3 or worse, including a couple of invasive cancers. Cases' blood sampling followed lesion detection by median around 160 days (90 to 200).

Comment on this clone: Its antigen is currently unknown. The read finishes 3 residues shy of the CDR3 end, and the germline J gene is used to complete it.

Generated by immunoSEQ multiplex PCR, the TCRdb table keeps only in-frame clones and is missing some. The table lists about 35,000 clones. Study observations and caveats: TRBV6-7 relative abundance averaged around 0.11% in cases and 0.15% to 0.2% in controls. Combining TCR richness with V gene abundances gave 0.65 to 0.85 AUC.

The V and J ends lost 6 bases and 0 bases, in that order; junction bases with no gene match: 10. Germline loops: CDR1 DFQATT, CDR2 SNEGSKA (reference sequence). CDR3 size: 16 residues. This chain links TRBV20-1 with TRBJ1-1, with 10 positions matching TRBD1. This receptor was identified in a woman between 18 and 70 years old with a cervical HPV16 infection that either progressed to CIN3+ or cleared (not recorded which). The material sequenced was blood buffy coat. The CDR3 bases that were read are TGCAGTGCCGTGGGGACAGGGGAACCTTTGAACACTGAA. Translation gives CSAVGTGEPLNTE. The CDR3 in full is CSAVGTGEPLNTEAFF.